This T cell receptor (beta chain) was observed in a study of CD8+CD57+ T cells in acquired aplastic anemia. Study information: Sorted CD4+ and CD8+ cell DNA averaged approximately 3 ug. The study, taken as a whole, reports: In common between the patients and the controls were twenty-nine CD8+ CDR3 sequences.

V was pared by 5 bases and J by 6 bases, with 7 bases of the junction left unmatched. Germline V CDR1 and CDR2: DFQATT, SNEGSKA (reference sequence). The CDR3 totals 13 residues. The use of genomic DNA as template underpinned the TCR beta VDJ and CDR3 profiling. TCRdb recomputed calls from the reads with MiXCR, one row per CDR3 protein. The table includes 180,000 or so distinct CDR3 sequences, less than 55% detected once. In its sample, this clonotype was seen many times. Its antigen is not identified. The receptor was isolated from a human donor in good health. The source material was sorted CD4+, CD8+, or CD8+CD57+ T cells (not recorded which) from PBMCs. V gene TRBV20-1 combines with J gene TRBJ1-2; 9 bases map to TRBD1. The CDR3, as DNA: TGCAGTGCTCCACAGGGGGCGACTCATGGCTACACCTTC. This codes for CSAPQGATHGYTF.